This T cell receptor (beta chain) was obtained from a study of T cell changes during pregnancy in multiple sclerosis. The V and J ends lost 3 bases and 7 bases, in that order; junction bases with no gene match: 3. Germline V gene data show CDR1 as MNHNS and CDR2 as SASEGT. This CDR3 has 14 amino acids. With regard to this clone: A much more abundant neighbour one base away suggests this may be a read error.

This table comes from immunoSEQ multiplex PCR, and its TCRdb copy is limited to in-frame clones, with some not included. The table lists around 57,000 clones, roughly 93% of them singletons. The source is a female donor with multiple sclerosis, enrolled in a pregnancy study. This chain links TRBV6-1 with TRBJ1-4; 9 bases are shared with TRBD1. The source material was peripheral blood, sampled in the second trimester of pregnancy. CDR3 residues: CASSDGTGSEKLFF. In DNA form, the CDR3 reads TGTGCCAGCAGTGACGGGACAGGGAGTGAAAAACTGTTTTTT.